A single sample is the source of the 32 T cell receptor beta chains below, sequenced in a study of blood T cell repertoires in COVID-19. The method was immunoSEQ multiplex PCR; TCRdb's version includes in-frame clones alone and lacks a portion of them. The sample contains approximately 280,000 clones, approximately 84% of which appear only once. Sequencing input: peripheral blood. The receptors here all came from a woman aged 25 to 39 who had recovered from COVID-19.

The chain is built from TRBV3-1 (or the pseudogene TRBV3-2) and TRBJ1-1; D remains unclear. This CDR3 spans 17 amino acids. Germline-derived CDR1 and CDR2 are LGHDT and YNNKEL (reference sequence). V was clipped by 4 bases and J by 4 bases, with 22 bases between them. The CDR3 loop reads CASSLEGVGPTSTEAFF. The CDR3 nucleotides are TGTGCCAGCAGCCTCGAAGGAGTTGGTCCAACTTCCACTGAAGCTTTCTTT.

CDR3 protein: CASSLESPGQGTQYF. The CDR3 DNA reads TGCGCCAGCAGCTTGGAGTCGCCGGGACAGGGGACCCAGTACTTC. V and J are TRBV5-1 and TRBJ2-5, with 9 bases lining up with TRBD1. The V and J ends lost 0 bases and 7 bases, in that order; junction bases with no gene match: 7. From germline, CDR1 is SGHRS and CDR2 YFSETQ. The CDR3 extends over 15 amino acids.

The gene calls are TRBV14 and TRBJ1-4, with 9 bases aligning to TRBD1. The CDR3 spans 17 residues. V shed 2 bases, J shed 1 base, and the junction held 5 bases outside the gene matches. CDR1 is SGHDN, CDR2 FVKESK, per germline. CDR3: CASSQRMTGGTNEKLFF. For the CDR3, the DNA is TGTGCCAGCAGCCAAAGAATGACAGGGGGAACTAATGAAAAACTGTTTTTT.

The genes are TRBV27 and TRBJ1-2, with D maybe TRBD1 (5 bases). In germline, CDR1 is MNHEY, CDR2 SMNVEV (reference sequence). Between the trimmed V and J ends, which lost 6 bases and 6 bases, there was a span of 14 bases. CDR3 length equals 13 residues. DNA of the CDR3: TGTGCCAGCAGGCCCCCAGGGAAACATGGCTACACCTTC. Amino acid sequence: CASRPPGKHGYTF.

The chain uses TRBV30 and TRBJ2-6; 12 bases match TRBD1. Germline V gene sequence: CDR1 GTSNPN, CDR2 SVGIG (reference sequence). V was clipped by 3 bases and J by 2 bases; unmatched bases: 8. This CDR3 is 18 amino acids long. The CDR3 bases are TGTGCCTGGAGGGCCCGGGACAGGGGGCAGACTGGGGCCAACGTCCTGACTTTC. Its translation: CAWRARDRGQTGANVLTF. Drawing the rest from reference TRBV30 and TRBJ2-6, the complete variable domain is SQTIHQWPATLVQPVGSPLSLECTVEGTSNPNLYWYRQAAGRGLQLLFYSVGIGQISSEVPQNLSASRPQDRQFILSSKKLLLSDSGFYLCAWRARDRGQTGANVLTFGAGSRLTVL.

The chain joins TRBV5-6 to TRBJ2-6; a possible D gene is TRBD1 (6 bases). The V end lost 1 base, the J end lost 4 bases, and 9 bases lay between the germline ends. This CDR3 contains 15 residues. Germline CDR1 is SGHDT and CDR2 is YYEEEE. CDR3 nucleotide sequence: TGTGCCAGCAGCTTGTGGGGGCGAGGGGCCAACGTCCTGACTTTC. Its translation: CASSLWGRGANVLTF.

This clone was seen once. This chain links TRBV7-2 with TRBJ1-1; 7 bases match TRBD1. CDR1 SGHTA and CDR2 FQGNSA come from the germline V gene. J was trimmed by 4 bases and V by 5 bases; bases with no gene match: 7. The CDR3 sequence is 14 residues long. The CDR3 sequence: CASSRGGFGTEAFF. The CDR3 region has the DNA TGTGCCAGCAGCAGAGGGGGCTTCGGCACTGAAGCTTTCTTT.

V gene TRBV20-1 combines with J gene TRBJ2-1; weak D call: TRBD2 (6 bases). The V gene lost 3 bases and the J gene lost 6 bases, with 12 bases spanning the gap. Germline V lookup: CDR1 DFQATT, CDR2 SNEGSKA (reference sequence). This CDR3 region has 13 residues. CDR3 sequence (DNA): TGCAGTGCTAGTCGGGAGCCCCTCAATGAGCAGTTCTTC. Translated, it gives CSASREPLNEQFF.

The rearrangement uses TRBV18 and TRBJ1-1; 7 nucleotides align to TRBD1. Germline-derived CDR1 and CDR2 are KGHSH and LQKENI. This CDR3 spans 14 amino acids. The V segment lost 4 bases and the J segment 5 bases; nucleotides outside the gene matches: 7. In DNA form, the CDR3 reads TGTGCCAGCTCACAGGACAGGCGTGGGACTGAAGCTTTCTTT. Translated, it gives CASSQDRRGTEAFF.

The chain recombines TRBV3-1 (or the pseudogene TRBV3-2) with TRBJ1-5; the D gene is possibly TRBD1 (5 bases). V lost 0 bases, J lost 7 bases, and 10 bases lay in between. CDR1 and CDR2 from the germline V gene are LGHDT and YNNKEL (reference sequence). The length of the CDR3 is 14 residues. The CDR3 sequence is CASSQEGSGQPQHF. Here the CDR3 DNA reads TGTGCCAGCAGCCAAGAGGGGTCAGGGCAGCCCCAGCATTTT.

The rearrangement joins TRBV30 to TRBJ1-1; D is undetermined. The CDR3 contains 12 residues. Trimming shortened V by 2 bases and J by 6 bases, and 10 bases separated the two germline ends. Germline lookup yields CDR1 GTSNPN and CDR2 SVGIG (reference sequence). The CDR3 DNA reads as TGTGCCTGGAGTTCCCTAAGAGCTGAAGCTTTCTTT. Translation gives CAWSSLRAEAFF.

The V call is TRBV27, the J call TRBJ2-1; perhaps TRBD2 as D (5 bases). The CDR3 totals 13 residues. Per germline, CDR1 MNHEY and CDR2 SMNVEV (reference sequence). V was cut by 0 bases and J by 12 bases, with 12 bases left in between. Written as DNA, the CDR3 is TGTGCCAGCAGTTTATCGGCGGGTACGGGGCAGTTCTTC. Translated: CASSLSAGTGQFF.

This clone has a handful of counts. The CDR3, as DNA: TGTGCCAGCAGCGGGGACAGGGCTTATGAAAAACTGTTTTTT. Its protein product is CASSGDRAYEKLFF. The chain links TRBV7-9 to TRBJ1-4, with 9 bases aligning to TRBD1. Trimming at V came to 5 bases and at J to 6 bases, leaving 4 bases not matched to a gene. Germline CDR1 is SEHNR and CDR2 is FQNEAQ (reference sequence). The CDR3 has 14 residues. Full variable domain (outside the CDR3, taken from reference TRBV7-9 and TRBJ1-4): DTGVSQNPRHKITKRGQNVTFRCDPISEHNRLYWYRQTLGQGPEFLTYFQNEAQLEKSRLLSDRFSAERPKGSFSTLEIQRTEQGDSAMYLCASSGDRAYEKLFFGSGTQLSVL.

This clone was observed a single time. This chain links TRBV21-1 with TRBJ2-7; the table's TRBD2 call for D was not verified on the DNA. TRBV21-1 is recorded as a pseudogene. This CDR3 spans 14 amino acids. The CDR3 DNA reads TGTGCCAGCAGCAATTGTGACGGAGCCTACGAGCAGTACTTC. Translating gives CASSNCDGAYEQYF.

The chain uses TRBV28 and TRBJ1-6; the D is unclear. The V gene lost 8 bases and the J gene lost 11 bases, with 13 bases spanning the gap. Germline V gene lookup returns CDR1 MDHEN and CDR2 SYDVKM. The CDR3 loop spans 12 amino acids. The chain's CDR3 is CASGSPMAPLHF. The CDR3 DNA sequence: TGTGCCAGCGGTTCGCCTATGGCACCCCTCCACTTT.

J is TRBJ2-6 and V is TRBV19; no firm D call. CDR3 length: 13 amino acids. Germline V gene data show CDR1 as LNHDA and CDR2 as SQIVND (reference sequence). Trimming stripped 7 bases from V and 0 bases from J, with 4 bases between. The CDR3 sequence: CASTGSGANVLTF. The CDR3 DNA is TGTGCCAGTACGGGCTCTGGGGCCAACGTCCTGACTTTC.

The chain links TRBV7-9 to TRBJ2-3; tentatively, D is TRBD1 (7 bases). V was trimmed by 5 bases and J by 7 bases, leaving 13 bases between them. There are 13 residues in the CDR3. Per germline, CDR1 SEHNR and CDR2 FQNEAQ (reference sequence). The CDR3 reads CASSAEGQNTQYF. CDR3 DNA sequence: TGTGCCAGCAGCGCGGAGGGACAGAATACGCAGTATTTT.

The chain links TRBV30 to TRBJ1-2; TRBD1 matches at 7 bases. This CDR3 is built from 15 residues. The germline CDR1 and CDR2 sequences are GTSNPN and SVGIG (reference sequence). Unmatched junction bases numbered 16, after V lost 4 bases and J lost 8 bases. The CDR3 DNA reads TGTGCCTGGATGACGACAGGGCGGTGGATGGGAGGCTACACCTTC. Its protein product is CAWMTTGRWMGGYTF.

The chain uses TRBV5-8 and TRBJ1-6; 7 bases agree with TRBD1. Germline V gives CDR1 SGHTS, CDR2 YDEGEE. The CDR3 is made up of 15 amino acids. V was pared by 4 bases and J by 5 bases, with 6 bases of the junction left unmatched. The CDR3 nucleotides are TGTGCCAGCAGCGTGACAGGGACCGATAATTCACCCCTCCACTTT. Amino acids: CASSVTGTDNSPLHF.

The chain joins TRBV18 to TRBJ1-6; TRBD1 aligns across 10 bases. Losses at the gene ends were 6 bases for V and 5 bases for J; bases not matched to a gene: 4. The CDR3 has 15 amino acids. CDR1 and CDR2 (germline): KGHSH, LQKENI. The CDR3 sequence is CASSPGTGDNSPLHF. In nucleotides, the CDR3 is TGTGCCAGCTCGCCCGGGACAGGGGATAATTCACCCCTCCACTTT.

This clone was counted many times. This chain links TRBV7-2 with TRBJ2-2; weak D call: TRBD1 (5 bases). CDR1 and CDR2 (germline): SGHTA, FQGNSA. With 5 bases removed from V and 2 bases from J, the gap between germline ends came to 9 bases. CDR3 length: 14 residues. Here the CDR3 DNA reads TGTGCCAGCAGCCTACAGGTTAACACCGGGGAGCTGTTTTTT. It is translated as CASSLQVNTGELFF. Full variable domain (missing parts from reference TRBV7-2 and TRBJ2-2): GAGVSQSPSNKVTEKGKDVELRCDPISGHTALYWYRQSLGQGLEFLIYFQGNSAPDKSGLPSDRFSAERTGGSVSTLTIQRTQQEDSAVYLCASSLQVNTGELFFGEGSRLTVL.

The gene calls are TRBV7-6 and TRBJ2-7; 8 nucleotides agree with TRBD2. After removal of 1 base from V and 3 bases from J, the junction contained 11 bases not matched to a gene. Germline V CDR1 and CDR2: SGHVS, FNYEAQ. There are 17 residues in the CDR3. This CDR3 reads CASSLGLKRGRVYEQYF. Written as DNA, the CDR3 is TGTGCCAGCAGCTTAGGGTTAAAGCGGGGGCGGGTCTACGAGCAGTACTTC.

The chain recombines TRBV12-3 or TRBV12-4 with TRBJ1-1, with unresolved D. The CDR3 loop spans 13 amino acids. Between the trimmed V and J ends, which lost 1 base and 1 base, there was a span of 4 bases. The CDR3 DNA reads TGTGCCAGCAGTTTAGACGGGAACACTGAAGCTTTCTTT. Protein: CASSLDGNTEAFF.

The genes are TRBV6-5 and TRBJ2-2, with a tentative D call TRBD2 (6 bases). The V and J ends lost 6 bases and 5 bases respectively, with 16 bases between them. Germline loops: CDR1 MNHEY, CDR2 SVGAGI. This CDR3 contains 15 residues. The CDR3 sequence is CASSPGEVRTGELFF. CDR3 DNA sequence: TGTGCCAGCAGCCCCGGGGAGGTTCGAACCGGGGAGCTGTTTTTT.

The gene calls are TRBV15 and TRBJ2-2; possibly TRBD1 for D (5 bases). The V end was cut by 0 bases, the J end by 6 bases, with 14 bases between. The CDR3 has 16 residues. The germline gives CDR1 LNHNV, CDR2 YYDKDF (reference sequence). CDR3 nucleotides: TGTGCCACCAGCAGAGAGGTCAGGGCTAGGGCCGGGGAGCTGTTTTTT. It translates to CATSREVRARAGELFF.

The rearrangement links TRBV7-6 to TRBJ1-4; D remains unclear. Trimming cost V 5 bases and J 4 bases, with 14 bases left between them. CDR1 and CDR2 from the germline V gene are SGHVS and FNYEAQ. This CDR3 has 15 residues. The CDR3: CASSPYPRGNEKLFF. CDR3 nucleotide sequence: TGTGCCAGCAGCCCCTACCCTCGGGGTAATGAAAAACTGTTTTTT.

The V call is TRBV19, the J call TRBJ2-3, with TRBD1 identical over 11 bases. Germline CDR1 is LNHDA and CDR2 is SQIVND (reference sequence). This CDR3 spans 14 amino acids. V gave up 4 bases and J gave up 5 bases; unmatched junction bases: 2. This CDR3 is CASSRTGGVDTQYF. The CDR3 DNA reads as TGTGCCAGTAGTAGGACAGGGGGCGTAGATACGCAGTATTTT.

This clone was detected only a few times. The chain has TRBV19 and TRBJ1-1, with D uncertain. Germline values: CDR1 LNHDA, CDR2 SQIVND (reference sequence). V dropped 2 bases and J dropped 1 base, with 11 bases sitting between them. The CDR3 contains 15 residues. Here the CDR3 DNA reads TGTGCCAGTAGTATACTTTCGACACCGAACACTGAAGCTTTCTTT. It encodes CASSILSTPNTEAFF.

The genes are TRBV5-6 and TRBJ1-4; D is perhaps TRBD1 (6 bases). Trimming took off 2 bases at V and 1 base at J, with 18 bases between the two ends. This CDR3 has 18 amino acids. Per germline, CDR1 SGHDT and CDR2 YYEEEE. CDR3 amino acids: CASSFRAEGVGTNEKLFF. The CDR3 DNA reads as TGTGCCAGCAGCTTCAGGGCCGAGGGGGTCGGAACTAATGAAAAACTGTTTTTT. The full variable domain, rest sourced from reference TRBV5-6 and TRBJ1-4, is DAGVTQSPTHLIKTRGQQVTLRCSPKSGHDTVSWYQQALGQGPQFIFQYYEEEERQRGNFPDRFSGHQFPNYSSELNVNALLLGDSALYLCASSFRAEGVGTNEKLFFGSGTQLSVL.

J is TRBJ2-7 and V is TRBV11-2; D may be TRBD2 (5 bases). The V end was cut by 5 bases, the J end by 5 bases, with 19 bases between. CDR3 length equals 15 residues. Germline assignment: CDR1 SGHAT and CDR2 FQNNGV. This chain's CDR3 is CASSPRAESPHEQYF. CDR3 nucleotides: TGTGCCAGCAGCCCACGAGCGGAATCCCCTCACGAGCAGTACTTC.

Concerning this clone itself: This sample also contains other DNA sequences that code for the same CDR3. The chain recombines TRBV4-2 with TRBJ2-7; 8 bases align to TRBD2. This CDR3 has 15 amino acids. J lost 3 bases, V lost 0 bases, and 4 bases had no gene match. CDR1 is LGHNA, CDR2 YNFKEQ, per germline. The CDR3 region is CASSQERTSGYEQYF. DNA for the CDR3: TGTGCCAGCAGCCAAGAGAGAACTAGCGGCTACGAGCAGTACTTC.

The table lists this clone with a few counts. The chain joins TRBV25-1 to TRBJ2-1; D remains unclear. The CDR3 has 14 residues. Trimming stripped 3 bases from V and 0 bases from J, with 6 bases between. Germline V gene sequence: CDR1 MGHDK, CDR2 SYGVNS. The CDR3 coding sequence is TGTGCCAGCAGTGACCCGAGCTCCTACAATGAGCAGTTCTTC. Translation: CASSDPSSYNEQFF.